This T cell receptor (beta chain) appears in the sequencing data of a study of blood T cell repertoires in COVID-19. Study background: Acute-phase and convalescent COVID-19 samples originated in the United States, Italy and Spain. Sample material is recorded as cDNA or gDNA derived from T cells, B-cell-depleted T cells, or PBMCs.

In the study's own analysis: Reference gene primers were amplified, and this amplification served to estimate nucleated cell counts. TCRdb keeps only in-frame clones here, not all; method: immunoSEQ multiplex PCR. Clone size and V and J calls were adopted from that table, with D and trimming inferred from the DNA. The data contain about 180,000 clones, approximately 81% of them singletons. CDR1 SGHDT and CDR2 YYEEEE come from the germline V gene. Unmatched junction bases numbered 7, after V lost 4 bases and J lost 5 bases. CDR3 length: 15 residues. Enrolled during active infection, Seattle patients were then followed longitudinally.

The sample consisted of peripheral blood. The J gene is TRBJ1-5, the V gene TRBV5-6, with 9 bases aligning to TRBD1. This clonotype originated in a person between 65 and 80 years old with COVID-19, enrolled during active disease. The CDR3 region is CASSGGTGIHQPQHF. CDR3 coding DNA: TGTGCCAGCAGCGGGGGGACAGGGATTCATCAGCCCCAGCATTTT.